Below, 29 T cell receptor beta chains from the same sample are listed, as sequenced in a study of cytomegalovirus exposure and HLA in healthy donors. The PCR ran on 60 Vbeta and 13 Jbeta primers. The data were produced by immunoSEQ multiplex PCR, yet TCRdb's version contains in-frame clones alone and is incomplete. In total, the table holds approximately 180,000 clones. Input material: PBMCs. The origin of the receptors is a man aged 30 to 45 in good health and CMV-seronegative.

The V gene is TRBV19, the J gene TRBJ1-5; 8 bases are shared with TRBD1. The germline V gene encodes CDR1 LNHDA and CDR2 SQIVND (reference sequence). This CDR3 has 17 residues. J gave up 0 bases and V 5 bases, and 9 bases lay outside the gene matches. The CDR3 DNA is TGTGCCAGTAGTGCCCTCCCGACAGGGGATAGCAATCAGCCCCAGCATTTT. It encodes CASSALPTGDSNQPQHF.

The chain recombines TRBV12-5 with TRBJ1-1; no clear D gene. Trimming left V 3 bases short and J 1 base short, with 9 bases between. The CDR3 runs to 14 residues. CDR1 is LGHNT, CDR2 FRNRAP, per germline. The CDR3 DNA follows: TGTGCTAGTGGTTTCCCGCCAGGGAACACTGAAGCTTTCTTT. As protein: CASGFPPGNTEAFF. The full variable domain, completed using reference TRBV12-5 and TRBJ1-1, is DARVTQTPRHKVTEMGQEVTMRCQPILGHNTVFWYRQTMMQGLELLAYFRNRAPLDDSGMPKDRFSAEMPDATLATLKIQPSEPRDSAVYFCASGFPPGNTEAFFGQGTRLTVV.

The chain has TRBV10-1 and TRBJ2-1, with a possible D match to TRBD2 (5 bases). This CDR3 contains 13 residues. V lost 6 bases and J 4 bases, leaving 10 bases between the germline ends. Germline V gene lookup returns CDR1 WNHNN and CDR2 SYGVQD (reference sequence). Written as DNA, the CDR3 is TGCGCCAGCAGCCCTACTAGATACAATGAGCAGTTCTTC. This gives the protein CASSPTRYNEQFF.

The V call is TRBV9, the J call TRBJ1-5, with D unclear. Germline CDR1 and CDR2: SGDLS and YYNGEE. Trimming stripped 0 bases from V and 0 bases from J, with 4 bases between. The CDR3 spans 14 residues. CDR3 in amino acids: CASSVDYSNQPQHF. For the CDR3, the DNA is TGTGCCAGCAGCGTAGACTATAGCAATCAGCCCCAGCATTTT.

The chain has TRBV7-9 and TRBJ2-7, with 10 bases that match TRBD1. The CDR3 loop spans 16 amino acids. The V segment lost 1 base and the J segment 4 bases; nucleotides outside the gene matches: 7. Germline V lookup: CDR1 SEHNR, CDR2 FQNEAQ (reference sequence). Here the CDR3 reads CASSLDLDRGRYEQYF. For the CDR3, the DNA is TGTGCCAGCAGCTTAGACCTGGACAGGGGGAGATACGAGCAGTACTTC.

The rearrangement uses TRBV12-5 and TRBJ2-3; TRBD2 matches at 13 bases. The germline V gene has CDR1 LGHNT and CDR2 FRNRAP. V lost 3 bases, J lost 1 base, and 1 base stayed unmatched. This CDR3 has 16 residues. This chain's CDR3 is CASGLGLAGGTDTQYF. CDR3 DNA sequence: TGTGCTAGTGGTTTAGGACTAGCGGGGGGCACAGATACGCAGTATTTT. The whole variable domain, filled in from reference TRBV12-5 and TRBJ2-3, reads DARVTQTPRHKVTEMGQEVTMRCQPILGHNTVFWYRQTMMQGLELLAYFRNRAPLDDSGMPKDRFSAEMPDATLATLKIQPSEPRDSAVYFCASGLGLAGGTDTQYFGPGTRLTVL.

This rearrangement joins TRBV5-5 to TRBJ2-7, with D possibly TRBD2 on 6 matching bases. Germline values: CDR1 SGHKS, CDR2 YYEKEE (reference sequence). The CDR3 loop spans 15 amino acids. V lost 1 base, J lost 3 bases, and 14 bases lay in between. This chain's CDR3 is CASSLNPGRDYEQYF. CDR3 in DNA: TGTGCCAGCAGCTTGAACCCGGGGCGGGACTACGAGCAGTACTTC.

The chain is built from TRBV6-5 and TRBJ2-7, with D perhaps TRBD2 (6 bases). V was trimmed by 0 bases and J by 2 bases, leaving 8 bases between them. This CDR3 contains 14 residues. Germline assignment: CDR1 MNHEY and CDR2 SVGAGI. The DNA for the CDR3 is TGTGCCAGCAGTTACTCGGGAGGTCCCTACGAGCAGTACTTC. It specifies CASSYSGGPYEQYF.

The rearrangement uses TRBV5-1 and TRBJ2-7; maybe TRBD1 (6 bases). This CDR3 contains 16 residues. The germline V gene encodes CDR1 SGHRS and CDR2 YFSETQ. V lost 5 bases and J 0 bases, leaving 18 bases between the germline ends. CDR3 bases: TGCGCCAGCAGTTCTGACCCGACAGGACCCTCCTACGAGCAGTACTTC. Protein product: CASSSDPTGPSYEQYF.

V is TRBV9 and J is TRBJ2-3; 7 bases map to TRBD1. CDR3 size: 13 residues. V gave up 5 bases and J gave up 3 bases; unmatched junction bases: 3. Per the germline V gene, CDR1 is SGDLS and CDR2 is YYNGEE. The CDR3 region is CASRRTGTDTQYF. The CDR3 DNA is TGTGCCAGCAGAAGGACAGGAACAGATACGCAGTATTTT.

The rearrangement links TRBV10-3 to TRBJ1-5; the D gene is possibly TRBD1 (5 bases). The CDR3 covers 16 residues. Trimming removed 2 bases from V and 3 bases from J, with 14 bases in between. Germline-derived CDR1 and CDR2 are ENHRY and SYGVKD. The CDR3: CAISEGAGWINQPQHF. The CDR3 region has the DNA TGTGCCATCAGTGAGGGGGCAGGGTGGATCAATCAGCCCCAGCATTTT.

For the CDR3, the DNA is TGTGCCAGCAGCTTAAGAGCCGGAGGGGGGGTAGACACCATATATTTT. Protein: CASSLRAGGGVDTIYF. This chain links TRBV7-9 with TRBJ1-3; D is possibly TRBD1 (6 bases). The V end was cut by 2 bases, the J end by 8 bases, with 19 bases between. Germline V CDR1 and CDR2: SEHNR, FQNEAQ (reference sequence). This CDR3 region has 16 residues.

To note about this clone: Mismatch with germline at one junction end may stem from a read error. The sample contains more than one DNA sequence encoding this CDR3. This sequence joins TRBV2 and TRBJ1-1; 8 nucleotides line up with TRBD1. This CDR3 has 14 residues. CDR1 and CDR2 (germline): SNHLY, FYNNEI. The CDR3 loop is CASSGDTQGAEAFF. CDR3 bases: TGTGCCAGCAGTGGTGACACTCAGGGGGCTGAGGCTTTCTTT. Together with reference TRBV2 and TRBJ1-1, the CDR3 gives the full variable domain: EPEVTQTPSHQVTQMGQEVILRCVPISNHLYFYWYRQILGQKVEFLVSFYNNEISEKSEIFDDQFSVERPDGSNFTLKIRSTKLEDSAMYFCASSGDTQGAEAFFGQGTRLTVV.

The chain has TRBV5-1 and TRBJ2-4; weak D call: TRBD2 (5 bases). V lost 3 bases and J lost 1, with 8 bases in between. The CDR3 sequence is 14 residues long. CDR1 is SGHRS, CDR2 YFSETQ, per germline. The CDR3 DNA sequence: TGCGCCAGCAGCTATGAGGGCGCCAAAAACATTCAGTACTTC. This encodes CASSYEGAKNIQYF.

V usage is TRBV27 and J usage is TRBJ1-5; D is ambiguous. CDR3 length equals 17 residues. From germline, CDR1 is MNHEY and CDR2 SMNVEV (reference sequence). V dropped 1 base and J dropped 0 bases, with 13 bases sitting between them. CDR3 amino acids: CASSLYGGLASNQPQHF. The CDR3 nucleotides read TGTGCCAGCAGTTTATATGGAGGCCTGGCTAGCAATCAGCCCCAGCATTTT.

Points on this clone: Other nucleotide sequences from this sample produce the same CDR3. As DNA, the CDR3 is TGTGCCAGCAGCCTGACAGGGGGCGTCTATGGCTACACCTTC. As protein: CASSLTGGVYGYTF. The chain links TRBV27 to TRBJ1-2, with 10 nucleotides matching TRBD1. With 6 bases clipped from V and 4 bases from J, the junction kept 5 bases outside the gene matches. Germline lookup yields CDR1 MNHEY and CDR2 SMNVEV (reference sequence). CDR3 size: 14 residues.

CDR3 residues: CASSRTGGTSYEQYF. The CDR3 region has the DNA TGTGCCAGCAGCCGTACAGGGGGGACTTCCTACGAGCAGTACTTC. This chain links TRBV9 with TRBJ2-7, with TRBD1 identical over 8 bases. J gave up 1 base and V 4 bases, and 7 bases lay outside the gene matches. The CDR3 has 15 residues. From germline, CDR1 is SGDLS and CDR2 YYNGEE.

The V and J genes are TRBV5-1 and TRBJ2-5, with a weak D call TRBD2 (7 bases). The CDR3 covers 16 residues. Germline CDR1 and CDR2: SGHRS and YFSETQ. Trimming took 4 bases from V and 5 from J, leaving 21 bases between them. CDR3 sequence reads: CASSVMLAEGGETQYF. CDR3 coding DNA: TGCGCCAGCAGCGTAATGCTAGCGGAAGGGGGGGAGACCCAGTACTTC.

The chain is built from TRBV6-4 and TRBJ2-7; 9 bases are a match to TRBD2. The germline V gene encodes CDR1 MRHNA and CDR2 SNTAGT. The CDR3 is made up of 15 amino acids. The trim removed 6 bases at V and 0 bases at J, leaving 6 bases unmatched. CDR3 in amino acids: CASSETSGSSYEQYF. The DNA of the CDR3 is TGTGCCAGCAGCGAGACTAGCGGAAGCTCCTACGAGCAGTACTTC.

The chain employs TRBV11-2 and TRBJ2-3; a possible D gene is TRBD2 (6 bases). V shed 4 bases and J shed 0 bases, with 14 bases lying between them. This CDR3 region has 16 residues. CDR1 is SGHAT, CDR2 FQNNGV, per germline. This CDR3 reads CASSSRTGTSTDTQYF. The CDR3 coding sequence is TGTGCCAGCAGCTCCCGAACCGGGACTAGCACAGATACGCAGTATTTT.

CDR3 nucleotide sequence: TGTGCCAGCTCAGCACGGGGTTTGACAGGGGGCGAGGGCACTGAAGCTTTCTTT. It encodes CASSARGLTGGEGTEAFF. The chain links TRBV18 to TRBJ1-1; 10 bases fit TRBD1. CDR3 length: 18 residues. The ends lost 5 bases at V and 4 bases at J; junction bases unmatched: 16. The V gene's germline CDR1 is KGHSH and CDR2 LQKENI.

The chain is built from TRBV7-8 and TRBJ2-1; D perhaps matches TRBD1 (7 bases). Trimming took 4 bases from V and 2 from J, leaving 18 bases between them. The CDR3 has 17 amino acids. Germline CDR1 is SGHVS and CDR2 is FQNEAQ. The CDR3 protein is CASSSYRGGLAYNEQFF. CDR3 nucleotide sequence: TGTGCCAGCAGCTCTTACAGGGGAGGCCTAGCCTACAATGAGCAGTTCTTC.

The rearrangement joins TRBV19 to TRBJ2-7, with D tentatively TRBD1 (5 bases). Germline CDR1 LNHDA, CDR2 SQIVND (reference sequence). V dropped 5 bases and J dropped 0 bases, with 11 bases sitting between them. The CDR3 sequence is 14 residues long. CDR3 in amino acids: CASSAGDSSYEQYF. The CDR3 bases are TGTGCCAGTAGTGCCGGAGACAGCTCCTACGAGCAGTACTTC.

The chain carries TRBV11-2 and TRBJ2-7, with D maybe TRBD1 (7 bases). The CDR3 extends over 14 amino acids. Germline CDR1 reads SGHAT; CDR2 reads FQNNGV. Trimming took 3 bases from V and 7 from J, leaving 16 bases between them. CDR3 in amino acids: CASSLGGQLLEQYF. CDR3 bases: TGTGCCAGCAGCTTGGGGGGACAGCTCTTGGAGCAGTACTTC.

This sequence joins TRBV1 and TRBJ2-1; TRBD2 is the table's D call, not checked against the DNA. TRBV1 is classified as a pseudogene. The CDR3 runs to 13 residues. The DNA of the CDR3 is TGCACCAGCAGCCAGCAAAGGGAGACTGAGCAGTTCTTC. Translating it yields CTSSQQRETEQFF.

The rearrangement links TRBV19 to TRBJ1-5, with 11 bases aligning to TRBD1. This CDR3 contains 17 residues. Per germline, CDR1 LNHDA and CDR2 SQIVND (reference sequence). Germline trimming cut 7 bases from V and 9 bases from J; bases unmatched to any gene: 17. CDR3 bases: TGTGCCAGTATTCCCGGAGCCGGGACAGGGGGACTTTGGCCCCAGCATTTT. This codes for CASIPGAGTGGLWPQHF.

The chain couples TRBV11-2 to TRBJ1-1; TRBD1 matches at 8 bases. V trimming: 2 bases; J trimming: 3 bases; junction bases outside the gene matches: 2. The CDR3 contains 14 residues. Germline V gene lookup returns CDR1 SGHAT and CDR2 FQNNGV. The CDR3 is CASSLQGADTEAFF. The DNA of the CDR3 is TGTGCCAGCAGCTTACAGGGGGCGGACACTGAAGCTTTCTTT.

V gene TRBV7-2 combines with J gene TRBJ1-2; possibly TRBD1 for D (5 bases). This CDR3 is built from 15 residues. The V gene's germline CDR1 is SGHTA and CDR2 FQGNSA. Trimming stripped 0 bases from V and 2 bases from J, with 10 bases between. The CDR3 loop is CASSLAAGSNYGYTF. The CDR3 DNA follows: TGTGCCAGCAGCTTAGCGGCAGGGTCGAACTATGGCTACACCTTC.

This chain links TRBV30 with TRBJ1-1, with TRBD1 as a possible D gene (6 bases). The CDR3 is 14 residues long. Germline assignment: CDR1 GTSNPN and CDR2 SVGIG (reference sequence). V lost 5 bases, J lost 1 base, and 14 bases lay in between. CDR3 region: CAWGGGGSNTEAFF. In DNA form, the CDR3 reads TGTGCCTGGGGTGGGGGGGGCTCGAACACTGAAGCTTTCTTT.